This note documents a single TCR beta chain sequence. What antigen it recognizes has not been identified. The record has no base qualities; no much larger clone is one base away. The library relied on 5' RACE. TCRdb records Illumina HiSeq 2000 as the sequencer. A universal primer binding site was added through template switching, and the final cDNA carried a unique molecular identifier so that TCR cDNA molecules could be counted accurately. Specific primers in the conserved constant-segment region were used to synthesize first-strand cDNA for TCR alpha and beta chains. Each cDNA library was double barcoded, with a SMART-Mk sample barcode plus Illumina barcodes, to control for contamination. Two successive PCR steps introduced TruSeq adapter sequences along with Illumina sample barcodes. Sequencing of the TCR alpha and beta cDNA libraries was done on the Illumina HiSeq platform using custom primers. In the original analysis: MiGEC processed the raw reads to extract unique molecular identifiers, while MiXCR was used to determine the CDR3 positions. For each individual, recombination models were inferred using an EM algorithm with the repgenHMM and IGoR tools. Shared clonotypes were analyzed with the tcR package in R, and sharing was normalized by the product of cloneset sizes. To study raw recombination free of thymic and clonal selection effects, out-of-frame nonproductive sequences were analyzed. The raw public data were reprocessed by TCRdb itself: fastp quality trimming at Q25, MiXCR clonotype calling, in-frame beta chains only. Each CDR3 protein gets just one entry, which takes the most common genes and DNA from the rows behind it. None of the V and J calls come from the authors' own analysis; TCRdb made them. This sample holds some 790,000 distinct CDR3 sequences; around a sixth were observed only once. About 12% of the sample lies in the top ten.

All donors were healthy Caucasians. Three pairs of female monozygotic twins, all aged roughly 18 to 29 years, were included in the twin cohort. The RNA used for TCR libraries was isolated from peripheral blood mononuclear cells. The data are from a study of identical twins (TCRdb year 2016). Regarding the study in general: To test whether fetal clonotypes persist, this study deep-sequenced TCR alpha and beta repertoires from monozygotic twins, from unrelated adults of various ages, and from cord blood. Replicate twin experiments were performed at different times using different library preparation protocols to rule out contamination.

Overall study results and their limits: A weaker excess of twin sharing was found in beta out-of-frame sequences because the signal-to-noise ratio was lowered by fewer shared sequences. Conclusions relied on cross-sectional statistical analysis, since the same donors could not be followed over many years. Zero-insertion analyses could be partly confounded by invariant T cells such as MAIT and iNKT, though diverse VJ usage argued against such confounding for most clonotypes. Out-of-frame TCR alpha sharing in monozygotic twins was systematically underestimated by recombination models, whereas sharing between unrelated individuals was in agreement with the recombination models. Compared with coincidental sharing between unrelated individuals, out-of-frame TCR alpha sequences shared between twins had an excess of sequences with low generation probability. Fewer insertions were carried by abundant cord blood beta clonotypes, a similar but weaker trend appeared in young adult naive repertoires, and no such trend appeared in memory repertoires.

From cysteine to phenylalanine, the CDR3 is 18 amino acids long. Only the CDR3 part of the read is kept: 54 bases, read in frame from the first base. V ends up 6 bases short and J 0 bases short, with an unmatched junction base count of 14. These data are also associated with another study on T cells expressing NK-cell markers. As the second publication notes: TCR beta-chain repertoires were profiled in sorted CD3+CD56+NKG2C+, CD3+CD56+NKG2C- and CD3+CD56-NKG2C+ T-cell subsets from roughly eight donors. Seven of the eight sequenced donors were HCMV-seropositive and one was HCMV-seronegative. In several experiments an anti-gammadeltaTCR antibody was added to restrict sorting to alphabetaTCR-expressing T cells. In six donors, the dominant CD3+CD56+NKG2C+ clonotypes ranked among the top 10 CD8+ clonotypes, making up about 1.0-7.5% of CD8+ T cells. Those dominant clonotypes were again the most abundant among CD3+CD56-NKG2C+ cells in a handful of donors, at about 28.3-65%. Whether the expanded NKG2C-expressing T cell clones were specific for HCMV antigens remained unclear. The study sequenced eight donors, all healthy volunteers chosen at random: three men and five women. HCMV serostatus was determined by detecting HCMV-specific IgG in serum with a commercial ELISA kit. For five or six donors, unsorted PBMC were also used to sequence bulk peripheral blood T-cell repertoires. MIGEC was used to demultiplex reads and group the reads by UMI, and MiTCR was used to assemble and quantify clonotypes. To remove erroneous sequences, TCR cDNA sequences were retained only when supported by two or more reads. The tcR package was used for downstream repertoire analysis, and clonotypes were matched across fractions by CDR3 nucleotide sequence plus V segment. VDJmatch was used to annotate antigen specificity against VDJdb, with one amino acid substitution allowed in CDR3.

This clonotype was sampled from a young woman in good health. The chain employs TRBV12-3 or TRBV12-4 and TRBJ2-7; the central 10 bases match TRBD1. Sequencing used PBMCs. CDR3 sequence: CASSGDRGGIEGSYEQYF. The sequence in DNA is TGTGCCAGCAGCGGGGACAGGGGAGGCATCGAGGGCTCCTACGAGCAGTACTTC.